This T cell receptor beta chain was sequenced for a study of blood T cell repertoires in COVID-19. Original processing notes: Estimation of nucleated cell counts was performed using reference gene primer amplification. Produced via immunoSEQ multiplex PCR; TCRdb's table is partial and in-frame only. V, J and clone size are taken as reported in that table, and D and trimming were inferred from the DNA itself. This sample has some 30,000 clones, with about nine tenths found just once. This clone was detected once. The CDR3 totals 14 residues. V shed 5 bases and J 7 bases; nucleotides not matched to a gene: 3. The germline CDR1 and CDR2 sequences are MNHEY and SMNVEV (reference sequence).

The rearrangement joins TRBV27 to TRBJ2-1, with 12 bases aligning to TRBD2. Specimen: peripheral blood. This clonotype was obtained from a man in his 60s with active COVID-19. CDR3 DNA: TGTGCCAGCAGTATCGGGACTAGCGGGAATGAGCAGTTCTTC. Translated: CASSIGTSGNEQFF.